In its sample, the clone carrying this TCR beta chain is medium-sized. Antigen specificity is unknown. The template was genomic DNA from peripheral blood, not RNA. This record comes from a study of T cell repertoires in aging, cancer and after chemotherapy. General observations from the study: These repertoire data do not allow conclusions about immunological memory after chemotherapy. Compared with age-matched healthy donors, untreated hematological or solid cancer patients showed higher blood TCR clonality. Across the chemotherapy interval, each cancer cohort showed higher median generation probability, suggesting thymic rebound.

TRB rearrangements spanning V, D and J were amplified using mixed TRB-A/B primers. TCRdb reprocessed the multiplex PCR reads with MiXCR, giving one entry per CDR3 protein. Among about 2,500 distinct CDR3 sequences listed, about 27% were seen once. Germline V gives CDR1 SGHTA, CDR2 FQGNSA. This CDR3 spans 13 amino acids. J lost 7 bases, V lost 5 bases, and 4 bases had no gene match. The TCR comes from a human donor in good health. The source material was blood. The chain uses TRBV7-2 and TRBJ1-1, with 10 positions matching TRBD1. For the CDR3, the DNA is TGTGCCAGCAGCCCTAGGACAGGGGGTGAAGCTTTCTTT. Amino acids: CASSPRTGGEAFF.